This is a list of T cell receptor beta chains from one sample in a study of human T cells and chemical hapten exposure. TCRdb passed the RACE reads through MiXCR, listing each CDR3 protein once. The sample shows 150,000 to 200,000 distinct CDR3 sequences, 24% of them seen only once. The starting material was whole blood, obtained in connection with sensitization to the hapten diphenylcyclopropenone (DPC). Every receptor here comes from a woman between 35 and 50 years old with alopecia areata. Some clones in this sample may be carry-over from other donors' samples. CDR3s include the opening cysteine and the closing phenylalanine or tryptophan. Fields, in order: clone size, J gene, V gene, CDR3 protein. Clone size is not always given. Where it is, it says once, few, many or a class for expanded clones.

size: -; J: TRBJ2-5; V: TRBV5-4; CDR3: CASSFGTSEETQYF
size: few; J: TRBJ2-5; V: TRBV29-1; CDR3: CSVEDRARRRGETQYF
size: -; J: TRBJ1-5; V: TRBV19; CDR3: CAGTGTDSNQPQHF
size: -; J: TRBJ1-1; V: TRBV7-9; CDR3: CASSLGGQVNTEAFF
size: -; J: TRBJ1-1; V: TRBV20-1; CDR3: CSARPPGHLSTEAFF
size: -; J: TRBJ2-1; V: TRBV7-3; CDR3: CASSLTLAGGFREQFF
size: few; J: TRBJ2-7; V: TRBV5-1; CDR3: CASSSGLEPFYEQYF
size: few; J: TRBJ2-1; V: TRBV4-1; CDR3: CASSHASGRGSSYNEQFF
size: few; J: TRBJ2-1; V: TRBV24-1; CDR3: CATSGYTGMRQFF
size: few; J: TRBJ2-2; V: TRBV7-8; CDR3: CASSRSGELFF
size: -; J: TRBJ1-2; V: TRBV7-9; CDR3: CASSLEQGRGYTF
size: -; J: TRBJ1-6; V: TRBV5-1; CDR3: CASRREASNSPLHF
size: -; J: TRBJ2-3; V: TRBV9; CDR3: CASSASGSGADTQYF
size: few; J: TRBJ2-2; V: TRBV6-2/TRBV6-3; CDR3: CASSDREAGELFF
size: -; J: TRBJ2-6; V: TRBV29-1; CDR3: CSVVPRAPSGANVLTF
size: -; J: TRBJ2-2; V: TRBV29-1; CDR3: CSVEGGQGARRNTGELFF
size: -; J: TRBJ2-7; V: TRBV7-2; CDR3: CASSSVGSKSGEQYF
size: -; J: TRBJ1-5; V: TRBV5-6; CDR3: CASSIRDRNSNQPQHF
size: few; J: TRBJ1-2; V: TRBV10-3; CDR3: CAISESIGNYGYTF
size: -; J: TRBJ2-2; V: TRBV7-3; CDR3: CASSFSTGTGELFF
size: -; J: TRBJ2-5; V: TRBV28; CDR3: CASNPPFGGKSVGETQYF
size: -; J: TRBJ2-2; V: TRBV24-1; CDR3: CATSGSFTGELFF
size: once; J: TRBJ2-7; V: TRBV12-3/TRBV12-4; CDR3: CASSMEGGPSYEQYF
size: many; J: TRBJ1-2; V: TRBV6-5; CDR3: CASSYSPQGVQAGYTF
size: once; J: TRBJ1-1; V: TRBV10-3; CDR3: CATCSETGNTEAFF
size: -; J: TRBJ1-5; V: TRBV6-1; CDR3: CASRDHQSQHF
size: -; J: TRBJ2-7; V: TRBV20-1; CDR3: CSASGIGYEQYF
size: many; J: TRBJ2-1; V: TRBV6-5; CDR3: CASSSGTSGRQQFF
size: few; J: TRBJ1-1; V: TRBV5-1; CDR3: CASSWGPAGKNTEAFF
size: few; J: TRBJ2-7; V: TRBV29-1; CDR3: CSVEDTGTGAYEQYF
size: -; J: TRBJ2-2; V: TRBV6-2/TRBV6-3; CDR3: CASSYLGAPGELFF
size: -; J: TRBJ2-7; V: TRBV9; CDR3: CASSVQGNPYEQYF
size: many; J: TRBJ1-2; V: TRBV24-1; CDR3: CATSGWSGPTYGYTF
size: -; J: TRBJ1-4; V: TRBV28; CDR3: CASSLQLLGEKLFF
size: many; J: TRBJ2-3; V: TRBV6-5; CDR3: CASSYTPGQGRTDTQYF
size: few; J: TRBJ2-6; V: TRBV6-1; CDR3: CASSVHSSGANVLTF
size: few; J: TRBJ2-1; V: TRBV2; CDR3: CASSEEVLAGNEQFF
size: -; J: TRBJ2-1; V: TRBV20-1; CDR3: CSASSGSSYNEQFF
size: few; J: TRBJ2-1; V: TRBV5-4; CDR3: CASSLRLAVNNEQFF
size: -; J: TRBJ2-1; V: TRBV5-1; CDR3: CASSVRRRGTSGTYNEQFF
size: few; J: TRBJ1-4; V: TRBV5-1; CDR3: CASSFTGVANEKLFF
size: -; J: TRBJ2-7; V: TRBV25-1; CDR3: CASSVRALTIF
size: few; J: TRBJ1-4; V: TRBV5-1; CDR3: CASSLAPNEKLFF
size: few; J: TRBJ1-5; V: TRBV20-1; CDR3: CSASPGQGFNQPQHF
size: -; J: TRBJ2-5; V: TRBV15; CDR3: CATSRVKRQETQYF
size: -; J: TRBJ1-4; V: TRBV4-1; CDR3: CASSQDVTREKLFF
size: -; J: TRBJ2-1; V: TRBV24-1; CDR3: CATSEPTRGNEQFF
size: few; J: TRBJ1-6; V: TRBV9; CDR3: CASSVDFQGTGSPLHF
size: few; J: TRBJ2-1; V: TRBV5-1; CDR3: CASSLGTSGTREQFF
size: few; J: TRBJ2-7; V: TRBV7-9; CDR3: CASSLTAGGRHEQYF
size: many; J: TRBJ2-1; V: TRBV5-6; CDR3: CASSPDFSSYNEQFF
size: once; J: TRBJ2-7; V: TRBV29-1; CDR3: CSVEKQGYEQYF
size: -; J: TRBJ1-2; V: TRBV10-3; CDR3: CAISESRSDRVHGYTF
size: -; J: TRBJ1-5; V: TRBV7-2; CDR3: CASSPVGSSNQPQHF
size: many; J: TRBJ1-5; V: TRBV9; CDR3: CASSVGQGNQPQHF
size: few; J: TRBJ2-3; V: TRBV12-3/TRBV12-4; CDR3: CASSSMRGRSDTQYF
size: few; J: TRBJ1-6; V: TRBV7-9; CDR3: CASSNVNSPLHF
size: -; J: TRBJ1-5; V: TRBV2; CDR3: CASTVYSNQPQHF
size: -; J: TRBJ2-1; V: TRBV20-1; CDR3: CSARIGMNEQFF
size: few; J: TRBJ2-3; V: TRBV7-6; CDR3: CASSLSGRVDTQYF